This TCR beta chain was profiled in a study of CD8+CD57+ T cells in acquired aplastic anemia. Study summary: Yields of DNA that came from sorted CD4+ and CD8+ cells averaged about 3.5 ug. Where healthy donors were concerned, CD4+ cells averaged approximately 9.9 million reads. The study, taken as a whole, reports: Around 30 sequences, all CD8+ CDR3, were shared between patients and controls. Patients and controls had CD8+ Simpson's diversity values that were not significantly distinct.

Per germline, CDR1 SGHDT and CDR2 YYEEEE. There are 15 residues in the CDR3. With 0 bases removed from V and 2 bases from J, the gap between germline ends came to 9 bases. The sample holds many counts of this clonotype. Its cognate antigen is unknown. According to the study, genomic DNA was the template for TCR beta VDJ and CDR3 profiling. TCRdb reprocessed the reads via MiXCR and lists one record per CDR3 protein. The sample shows 200,000 to 250,000 distinct CDR3 sequences, 34% of them seen only once. Sequencing used sorted CD4+, CD8+, or CD8+CD57+ T cells (not recorded which) from PBMCs. The receptor was derived from a human donor in good health, serving as a control. V gene TRBV5-6 combines with J gene TRBJ1-5; D call uncertain. The CDR3 loop reads CASSLESTGNQPQHF. The DNA of the CDR3 is TGTGCCAGCAGCTTGGAGTCGACGGGCAATCAGCCCCAGCATTTT.